This TCR beta chain is from a study of T cells in Graves' hyperthyroidism and ophthalmopathy. The overall study: Staff took peripheral blood when the initial diagnosis was made, before any treatment began. The study's findings and limits: The model's output predicted ophthalmopathy at a median of about 6.5 months prior to onset.

What was amplified from RNA transcripts were TCR beta CDR3 regions. The primer set for the first-round RT-PCR of the TCR CDR3 was HTBI. TCRdb itself ran the multiplex PCR reads through MiXCR, one entry per CDR3 protein. The table lists about 59,000 distinct CDR3 sequences, approximately 57% of them singletons. This CDR3 is built from 15 residues. V dropped 9 bases and J dropped 3; count of bases not matched to a gene: 11. Germline CDR1 is SNHLY and CDR2 is FYNNEI. For ophthalmopathy patients, the Clinical Activity Score was at least 3 and the NOSPECS grade at least 4; duration was under 3 months. About this clonotype itself: What it binds is not known.

The source is a woman aged 55 to 70 with Graves' ophthalmopathy. This sequence joins TRBV2 and TRBJ2-1; 7 bases agree with TRBD2. The sample taken for sequencing was blood. The CDR3 region has the DNA TGTGCCAGTGGAGAGGGAAGCGGGGACTACAATGAGCAGTTCTTC. It specifies CASGEGSGDYNEQFF.